The clone carrying this T cell receptor beta chain was found many times. J was trimmed by 0 bases and V by 4 bases; bases with no gene match: 5. Germline V gene sequence: CDR1 SGHDN, CDR2 FVKESK. CDR3 length equals 15 residues. The data belong to a study of T-cell reconstitution after alpha-beta-depleted transplantation in children. Library preparation (for TCRbeta) was performed with unique molecular identifiers. TCRdb used MiXCR to reprocess the PCR reads, holding one entry per CDR3 protein. The data hold 240,000 or so distinct CDR3 sequences, with 8.2% observed a single time. The TCR originated in a male patient younger than 18 who had a stem cell transplant for acute lymphoblastic leukemia, so the T cells may come from the graft donor. Sequencing was performed on PBMCs, mostly from graft donor cells, taken 180 days after TCRalphabeta/CD19-depleted stem cell transplant. The chain employs TRBV14 and TRBJ1-2; TRBD1 matches 7 bases. The CDR3 region is CASSPGTASNYGYTF. The CDR3 DNA sequence: TGTGCCAGCAGCCCTGGGACAGCCTCTAACTATGGCTACACCTTC.